The present TCR beta chain was sequenced within a study of blood T cell repertoires in COVID-19 (TCRdb year 2020). Context from the whole study: Samples from collaborators originated in the United States, Italy and Spain and spanned both the acute and convalescent phases of COVID-19. Deeply sampled blood TCRbeta repertoires from subjects exposed to, actively infected with, or recovered from COVID-19 were included in the dataset. The repertoires were released in a freely available public database meant as a resource for research on the immune response to SARS-CoV-2. Where available, HLA class I and class II types were obtained from metadata supplied by the sample provider rather than from assay-based typing. The prospective study material was composed of cDNA or gDNA derived from T cells, B-cell-depleted T cells, or PBMCs. The samples were drawn from two sources: the first 160 participants of the ongoing ImmuneRACE study, and about 1,300 subjects contributed by 6 global collaborators. The sample metadata nearly always contained a de-identified subject ID, COVID-19 status, age in years and sex.

Via the germline V gene, CDR1 is MDHEN and CDR2 SYDVKM. The CDR3, from cysteine to phenylalanine, totals 12 residues. Only the CDR3 part of the read is kept: 36 bases, read in frame from the first base. V loses 10 bases at its end and J loses 2 bases; junction bases beyond the gene matches: 2. Whole blood was collected in K2EDTA tubes by collaborating institutions according to the institutions' own protocols. For TCRbeta analysis, collaborators shipped samples in one of three forms: frozen whole blood, isolated PBMCs, or DNA extracted from either of those sample types. TCRbeta CDR3 regions were amplified from genomic DNA using the immunoSEQ Assay, a bias-controlled multiplex PCR. In the authors' own workflow: The number of nucleated cells in each sample was estimated by amplification of reference gene primers within the assay. Sequence reads were collapsed and filtered to measure the absolute abundance of every unique TCRbeta CDR3 rearrangement. Productive Simpson clonality was computed per sample as the square root of Simpson's diversity index over productive rearrangements. The table was pulled from immuneACCESS by TCRdb, which kept in-frame rearrangements only. Such tables lose some clones; where checked, under half of the loss comes from unresolved V genes, and the rest has no known cause. V, J and clone size are those of that table, while D and trimming were read from the DNA. The sample yields tens of thousands of clones; roughly 85% were counted once. 40% to 55% of the sample goes to the ten largest clones.

Broader findings and caveats from the paper: The amount of clinical and demographic metadata varied by source and participant and was provided uncurated.

Comment on this clone: Its antigen is currently not known. It has no much larger one-base neighbor in the sample; base qualities were not kept.

This clonotype originated in a human donor in a cohort sampled during active COVID-19. Sequences were obtained from peripheral blood. The chain is assembled from TRBV28 and TRBJ1-2, and 9 bases in between align with TRBD1. The DNA reads TGTGCCACCGGGACAGGGAACTATGGCTACACCTTC. It encodes CATGTGNYGYTF.